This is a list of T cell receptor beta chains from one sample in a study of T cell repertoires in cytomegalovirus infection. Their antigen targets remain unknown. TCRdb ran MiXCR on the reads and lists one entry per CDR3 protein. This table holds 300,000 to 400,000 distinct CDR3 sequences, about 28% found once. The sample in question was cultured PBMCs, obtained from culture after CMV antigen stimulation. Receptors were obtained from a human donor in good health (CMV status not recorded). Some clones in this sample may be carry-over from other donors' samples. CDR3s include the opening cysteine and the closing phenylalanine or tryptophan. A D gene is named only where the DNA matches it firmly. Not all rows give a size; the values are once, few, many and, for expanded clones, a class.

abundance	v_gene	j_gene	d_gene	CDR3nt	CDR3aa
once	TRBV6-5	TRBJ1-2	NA	TGTGCCAGCAGTTACTCGTCAGTTTCCTATGGCTACACCTTC	CASSYSSVSYGYTF
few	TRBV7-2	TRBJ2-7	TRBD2	TGTGCCAGCAGTAGTTGGGCGGGGGGGCACTACGAGCAGTACTTC	CASSSWAGGHYEQYF
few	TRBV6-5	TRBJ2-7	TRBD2	TGTGCCAGCAGTTACTCGTCCCTAGCGGGGACCCCTAGCGAGCAGTACTTC	CASSYSSLAGTPSEQYF
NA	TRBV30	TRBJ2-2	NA	TGTGCCTGGAGAGACGGTTTGGGCGGGGAGCTGTTTTTT	CAWRDGLGGELFF
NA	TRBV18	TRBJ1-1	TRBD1	TGTGCCAGCTCACCGCACAGGGGTAGGGACACTGAAGCTTTCTTT	CASSPHRGRDTEAFF
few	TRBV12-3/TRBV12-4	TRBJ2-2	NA	TGTGCCAGCAGTTTCCGGGGGGCGCGAACCGGGGAGCTGTTTTTT	CASSFRGARTGELFF
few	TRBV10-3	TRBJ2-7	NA	TGTGCCTCTTCGGGGGACACCTACGAGCAGTACTTC	CASSGDTYEQYF
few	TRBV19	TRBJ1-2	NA	TGTGCCAGTAGTACCGCTCAGGGGCCGTATGGCTACACCTTC	CASSTAQGPYGYTF
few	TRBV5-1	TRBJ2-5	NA	TGCGCCAGCGATTCGGGACTGGGCCAAGAGACCCAGTACTTC	CASDSGLGQETQYF
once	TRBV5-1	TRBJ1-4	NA	TGCGCCAGCAGCTCGAAAACGGGGGCTCTAACTAATGAAAAACTGTTTTTT	CASSSKTGALTNEKLFF
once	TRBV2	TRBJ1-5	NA	TGTGCCAGCAGTGTAGGGGGACCTAGGCCCCAGCATTTT	CASSVGGPRPQHF
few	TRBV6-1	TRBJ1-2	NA	TGTGCCAGCAGTGCTTCGGACGGCTACACCTTC	CASSASDGYTF
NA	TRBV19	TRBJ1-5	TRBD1	TGTGCCAGTAGTATGTTCCGGACAGGGGGATTAGAGCCCCAGCATTTT	CASSMFRTGGLEPQHF
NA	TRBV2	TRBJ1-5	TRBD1	TGTGCCAGCAGTGACGGGCAGGGGGCGAAACAGCCCCAGCATTTT	CASSDGQGAKQPQHF
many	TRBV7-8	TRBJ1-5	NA	TGTGCCAGCAGCTTAGCGCGTCAGGATAGCAATCAGCCCCAGCATTTT	CASSLARQDSNQPQHF
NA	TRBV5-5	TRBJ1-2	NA	TGTGCCAGCAGCTTAGAGATAGATAACTATGGCTACACCTTC	CASSLEIDNYGYTF
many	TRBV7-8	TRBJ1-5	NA	TGTGCCAGCAGCGAGTCATCCGGGACAAGCAATCAGCCCCAGCATTTT	CASSESSGTSNQPQHF
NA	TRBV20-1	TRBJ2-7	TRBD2	TGCAGTGCTACCCCGGGACTAGCGGATTACGAGCAGTACTTC	CSATPGLADYEQYF
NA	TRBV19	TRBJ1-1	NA	TGTGCCAGTAGTATAGCTGGGACTGAAGCTTTCTTT	CASSIAGTEAFF
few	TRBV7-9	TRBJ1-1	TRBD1	TGTGCCAGCAGCTTAGGGGGACAGACCATCATAATGAACACTGAAGCTTTCTTT	CASSLGGQTIIMNTEAFF
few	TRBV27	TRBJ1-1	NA	TGTGCCAGCAGCTTGGGTATTGGGGTCAGGACTGAAGCTTTCTTT	CASSLGIGVRTEAFF
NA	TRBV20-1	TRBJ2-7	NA	TGCAGTGCTAGAGGACTGGACTCCTACGAGCAGTACTTC	CSARGLDSYEQYF
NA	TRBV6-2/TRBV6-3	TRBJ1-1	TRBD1	TGTGCCAGCAGTTACCGCCGCAGGGGGGACACTGAAGCTTTCTTT	CASSYRRRGDTEAFF
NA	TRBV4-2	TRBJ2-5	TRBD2	TGTGCCAGCAGCCAAGAGGGGACTAGCGGCCAAGAGACCCAGTACTTC	CASSQEGTSGQETQYF
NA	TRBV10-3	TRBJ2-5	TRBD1	TGTGCCATCAGTGGATCCGGGACAGGGGTCGAGCAAGAGACCCAGTACTTC	CAISGSGTGVEQETQYF
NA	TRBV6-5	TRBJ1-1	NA	TGTGCCACCCTAAGACAGTCCCAAAGCGAGAACACTGAAGCTTTCTTT	CATLRQSQSENTEAFF
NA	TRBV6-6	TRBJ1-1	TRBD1	TGTGCCAGCAGTTGCTCCGCAGGGGGCACTGAAGCTTTCTTT	CASSCSAGGTEAFF
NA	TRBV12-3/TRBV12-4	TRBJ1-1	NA	TGTGCCAGCAGTTTTGGAGGATATGCTGAAGCTTTCTTT	CASSFGGYAEAFF
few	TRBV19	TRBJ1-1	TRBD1	TGTGCCAGTAGTCAACGGGACAGGGGGCACACTGAAGCTTTCTTT	CASSQRDRGHTEAFF
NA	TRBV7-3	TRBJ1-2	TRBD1	TGTGCCAGCAGCTTATCTGCTCACCTGGGACAGGGCGATGGCTACACCTTC	CASSLSAHLGQGDGYTF
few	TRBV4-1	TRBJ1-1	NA	TGCGCCAGCAGCCAGAGGGGTCGGGACACTGAAGCTTTCTTT	CASSQRGRDTEAFF
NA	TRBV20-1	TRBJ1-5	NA	TGCAGTGCTAGTGGCCTCAGCGGTGGCAATCAGCCCCAGCATTTT	CSASGLSGGNQPQHF
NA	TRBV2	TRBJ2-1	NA	TGTGCCAGCATCCCGGGCCCGAGCTCCTACAATGAGCAGTTCTTC	CASIPGPSSYNEQFF
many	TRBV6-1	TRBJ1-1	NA	TGTGCCAGCAGTGGGGGCAGGGGGAACACTGAAGCTTTCTTT	CASSGGRGNTEAFF
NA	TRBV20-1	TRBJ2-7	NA	TGCAGTGCTAGCCTACCCATCCTGGGGTCCTACGAGCAGTACTTC	CSASLPILGSYEQYF
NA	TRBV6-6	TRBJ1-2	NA	TGTGCCAGCCTCCCGGGGCGATCTGTCGGCTACACCTTC	CASLPGRSVGYTF
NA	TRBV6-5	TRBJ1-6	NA	TGTGCCAGCAGTTACACTGGGACCGAGAATTCACCCCTCCACTTT	CASSYTGTENSPLHF
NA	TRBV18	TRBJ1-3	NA	TGTGCCAGCTCACCACCAATTGCCTCTGGAAACACCATATATTTT	CASSPPIASGNTIYF
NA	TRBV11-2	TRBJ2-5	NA	TGTGCCAGCAGCTTAGATTTGGCGGAGACCCAGTACTTC	CASSLDLAETQYF
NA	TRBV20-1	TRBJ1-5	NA	TGCAGTGCTCCCGGACCGGGAAATCAGCCCCAGCATTTT	CSAPGPGNQPQHF
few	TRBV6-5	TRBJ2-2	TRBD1	TGTGCCAGCAGGGGACAGGGGGCCACCGGGGAGCTGTTTTTT	CASRGQGATGELFF
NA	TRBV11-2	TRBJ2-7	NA	TGTGCCAGCAGCGGCCGGGACGGGAGCTCCTACGAGCAGTACTTC	CASSGRDGSSYEQYF
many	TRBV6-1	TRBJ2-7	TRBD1	TGTGCCAGCAGTACGACAGGGACCGGGTACGAGCAGTACTTC	CASSTTGTGYEQYF
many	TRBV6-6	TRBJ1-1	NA	TGTGCCAGCAGTTACTTACTCCGTATGAACACTGAAGCTTTCTTT	CASSYLLRMNTEAFF
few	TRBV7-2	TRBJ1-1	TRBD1	TGTGCCAGCGCGGGACAGCGTAACACTGAAGCTTTCTTT	CASAGQRNTEAFF
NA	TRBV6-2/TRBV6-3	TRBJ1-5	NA	TGTGCCAGCAGCCATCGTCTCAGTCAGCCCCAGCATTTT	CASSHRLSQPQHF
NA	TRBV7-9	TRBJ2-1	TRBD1	TGTGCCAGCAGCGTACAGGGGGCGTTTTACAATGAGCAGTTCTTC	CASSVQGAFYNEQFF
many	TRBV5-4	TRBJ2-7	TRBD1	TGTGCCAGCAGCTCCGGGACAGGCTCCTACGAGCAGTACTTC	CASSSGTGSYEQYF
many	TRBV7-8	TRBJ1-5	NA	TGTGCCAGCTCTCATACAGAGGGGCGCAATCAGCCCCAGCATTTT	CASSHTEGRNQPQHF
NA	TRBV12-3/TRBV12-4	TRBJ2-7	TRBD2	TGTGCCAGCAGTTTCACACTAGCGGGGGGAAACTACGAGCAGTACTTC	CASSFTLAGGNYEQYF
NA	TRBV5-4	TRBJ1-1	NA	TGTGCCAGCAGCTTACCCCCAGCCCGGGGCGGTATGAGCACTGAAGCTTTCTTT	CASSLPPARGGMSTEAFF